This entry concerns a single T cell receptor beta chain. Antigen specificity is unknown. All of the donors were Caucasians in good health. This record comes from a study of identical twins. General observations from the study: Cross-sectional statistics, not tracking of the same donors, supported the conclusions.

MiXCR was run by TCRdb on the 5' RACE reads, yielding one entry per CDR3 protein. This sample carries some 1,600,000 distinct CDR3 sequences, under 35% of them seen once, and the ten largest clones take about 0.27%. The sequenced material came from cord blood. The receptor was isolated from a newborn girl in good health.

The CDR3 bases are TGTGCCAGCAGTATCCGAGGACACGGTGAAAAACTGTTTTTT. This gives the protein CASSIRGHGEKLFF. V gene TRBV6-2 or TRBV6-3 combines with J gene TRBJ1-4, with D possibly matching TRBD1 (5 bases). The CDR3 runs 14 residues. Germline lookup yields CDR1 MNHEY and CDR2 SVGEGT. V dropped 5 bases and J dropped 7 bases, with 14 bases sitting between them.